This paragraph reports one TCR beta chain. This clone occurred a few times. There is no known antigen for this receptor. Per-nucleotide qualities are absent, and no much larger clonotype sits a single base away. The treatment or condition label corresponds to: oral pan-JAK inhibitor, 5-10 mg twice daily. Lesional scalp punch biopsies and peripheral blood were obtained from alopecia areata patients. PBMCs were isolated by density centrifugation and stained for CD3, CD4 and CD8, and CD4+ and CD8+ T cells were sorted on a FACSAria. This sample stems from a study of CD8+ T cells in alopecia areata (dated by TCRdb to between 2017 and 2018). About the full investigation: Treated patients were enrolled in an open-label pilot trial of oral tofacitinib at 5 to 10 mg twice daily for moderate-to-severe alopecia areata. Biopsies were taken from tofacitinib-treated patients at baseline and again at 4 and 24 weeks into treatment, and several of those patients also had a later scalp biopsy. RNA was extracted with the PAXgene miRNA kit for fixed scalp, the miRNeasy kit for PBMCs, and the RNeasy kit for mouse skin. To study T cell clonal expansion in alopecia areata, the researchers applied high-throughput TCRbeta sequencing to both the C3H/HeJ mouse model and human patients. Tofacitinib was given for 6 to 18 months, followed by 6 months of follow-up off drug to assess delayed response and recurrence. Scalp clonality was compared across normal scalp (n=4), patchy alopecia areata scalp (n=8), and alopecia totalis/universalis scalp (n=8). Scalp tissue and sorted CD4+ and CD8+ peripheral blood T cells from patchy and totalis/universalis alopecia areata patients and from healthy controls were covered by human TCRbeta sequencing. In treated patients, disease severity was measured using the SALT score, which gives the percentage of scalp surface area affected. TCRbeta CDR3 regions were amplified by immunoSEQ multiplex PCR using 35 Vbeta forward and 13 Jbeta reverse primers. The paper as a whole reports these results and caveats: Lesional scalp, especially in alopecia totalis/universalis, showed higher clonality and more expanded CD8+ clones than normal scalp, suggesting antigenic drive. Scalp TCR repertoire analysis is complicated because resident alphabeta T cells in normal human skin are also sequenced, whereas mouse skin is dominated by gammadelta T cells. TCR sequences shared between patients were less clear than in mice, possibly partly because of HLA diversity in the patient population. Scalp clonality and the number of expanded CD8+ clones among the top 100 scalp clones were significantly decreased by tofacitinib. Many expanded lesional clones persisted in scalp and blood during tofacitinib treatment, which may partly explain relapse after stopping treatment. The treated cohort was small, with a single nonresponder, so links between baseline CD8+ expansion and response need larger studies.

As encoded in the germline V gene (reference sequence), CDR1 is GTSNPN while CDR2 is SVGIG. Measured from the cysteine to the phenylalanine, the CDR3 is 13 residues long. The CDR3 DNA has 39 bases and is translated from base 1. V is shortened by 0 bases, J by 9 bases, and the region joining them spans 12 bases. Library generation was performed with the immunoSEQ multiplex PCR assay. RNA was extracted from all samples and reverse transcribed into cDNA, which served as template for TCR sequencing. SuperScript III was used to make first-strand cDNA, primed with a 2:1 mix of oligo-dT and random hexamers. Amplification bias was assessed with a synthetic immune receptor repertoire, and residual bias was removed computationally. As for how the authors treated the data: Raw reads were preprocessed to remove errors, and CDR3 was defined by IMGT conventions from the conserved cysteine to phenylalanine. Clonality was computed by normalizing Shannon entropy by log2 of the number of productive unique TCRs and subtracting the result from 1. CD4 or CD8 identity of scalp clones was inferred by cross-referencing scalp TCRbeta sequences with sorted blood CD4 and CD8 repertoires. The table comes from immuneACCESS by way of TCRdb, which keeps in-frame sequences with V and J called. Part of the clones is missing from these tables; in studies checked, under half for an unresolved V gene and the rest for unknown reasons. V, J and clone size were drawn from that table, and D and trimming were deduced from the DNA. This sample holds 50,000 to 65,000 clones; around 46% were observed only once. Around 20% of the sample comes from the top ten.

The material was CD8+ T cells sorted from blood, obtained around week 37, from a patient treated with tofacitinib. The sequence came from a human donor with alopecia areata. The rearrangement joined TRBV30 to TRBJ2-1; perhaps TRBD1 is the D gene, with 5 bases matching. The DNA reads TGTGCCTGGAGTGTGCCAGGGTCCGGTGAGCAGTTCTTC. This translates into CAWSVPGSGEQFF.